This TCR beta chain is drawn from a study of T-cell reconstitution after alpha-beta-depleted transplantation in children. Study results and limitations: Surviving thymic progenitors and recipient T cells were the source of high TCRbeta diversity at day 60 in some patients. At around two months after transplant, the alpha-beta T cells were reportedly derived from several hundred expanded clones that came from non-depleted graft cells.

This CDR3 spans 13 amino acids. Germline V gene sequence: CDR1 SGHRS, CDR2 YFSETQ. Trimming pared 0 bases from V and 4 bases from J, leaving 5 bases between. There are many counts of this clonotype. Its antigen is unidentified. Unique molecular identifiers were incorporated when the TCRbeta library was constructed. In TCRdb, the PCR reads were re-called with MiXCR into one record per CDR3 protein. The sample contains roughly 48,000 distinct CDR3 sequences, 5.8% of which appear only once. This chain uses TRBV5-1 with TRBJ2-1, with D perhaps TRBD2 (5 bases). The TCR was taken from a female patient between 2 and 15 years old who had a stem cell transplant for aplastic anemia, so the T cells may come from the graft donor. The sample was PBMCs, mostly from graft donor cells, taken 60 days after TCRalphabeta/CD19-depleted stem cell transplant. The CDR3 is CASSLGGYNEQFF. The DNA of the CDR3 is TGCGCCAGCAGCTTGGGAGGGTACAATGAGCAGTTCTTC.